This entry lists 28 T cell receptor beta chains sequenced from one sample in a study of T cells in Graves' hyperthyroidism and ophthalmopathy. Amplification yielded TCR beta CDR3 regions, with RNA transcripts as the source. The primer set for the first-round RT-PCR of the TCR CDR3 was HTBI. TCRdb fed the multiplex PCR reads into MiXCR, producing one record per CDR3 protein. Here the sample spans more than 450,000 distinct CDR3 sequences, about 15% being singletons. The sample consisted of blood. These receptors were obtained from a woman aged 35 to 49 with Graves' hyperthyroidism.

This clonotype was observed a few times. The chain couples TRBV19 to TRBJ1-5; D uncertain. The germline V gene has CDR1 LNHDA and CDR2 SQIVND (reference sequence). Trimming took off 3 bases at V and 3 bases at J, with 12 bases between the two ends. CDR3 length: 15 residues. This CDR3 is CASSIGPTVNQPQHF. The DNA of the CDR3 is TGTGCCAGTAGTATCGGACCGACGGTCAATCAGCCCCAGCATTTT.

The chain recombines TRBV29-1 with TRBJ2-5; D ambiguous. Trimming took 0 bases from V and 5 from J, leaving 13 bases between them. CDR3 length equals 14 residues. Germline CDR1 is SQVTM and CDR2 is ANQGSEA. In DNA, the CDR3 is TGCAGCGTTGAAGATCGTGTGGGAAGGGAGACCCAGTACTTC. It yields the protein CSVEDRVGRETQYF. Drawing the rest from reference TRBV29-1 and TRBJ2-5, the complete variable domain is SAVISQKPSRDICQRGTSLTIQCQVDSQVTMMFWYRQQPGQSLTLIATANQGSEATYESGFVIDKFPISRPNLTFSTLTVSNMSPEDSSIYLCSVEDRVGRETQYFGPGTRLLVL.

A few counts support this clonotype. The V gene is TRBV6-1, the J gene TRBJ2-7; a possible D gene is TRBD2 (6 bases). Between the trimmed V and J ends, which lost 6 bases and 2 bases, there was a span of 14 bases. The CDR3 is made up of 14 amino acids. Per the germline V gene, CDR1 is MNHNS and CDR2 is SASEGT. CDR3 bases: TGTGCCAGCAGCCTCGACGGGAGCACCTACGAGCAGTACTTC. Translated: CASSLDGSTYEQYF.

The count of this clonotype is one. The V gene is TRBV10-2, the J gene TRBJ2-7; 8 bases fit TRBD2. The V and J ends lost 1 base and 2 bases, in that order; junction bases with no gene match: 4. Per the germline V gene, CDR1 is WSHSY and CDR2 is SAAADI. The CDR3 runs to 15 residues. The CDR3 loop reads CASSEFSGITYEQYF. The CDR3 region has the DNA TGCGCCAGCAGTGAGTTTAGCGGGATAACCTACGAGCAGTACTTC.

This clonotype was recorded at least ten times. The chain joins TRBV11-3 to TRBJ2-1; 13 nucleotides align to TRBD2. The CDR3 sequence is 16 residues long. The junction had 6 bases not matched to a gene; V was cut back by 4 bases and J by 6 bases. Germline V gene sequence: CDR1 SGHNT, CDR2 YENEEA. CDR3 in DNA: TGTGCCAGCAGCTCGGGACTAGCGGGGCTATTCAATGAGCAGTTCTTC. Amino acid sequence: CASSSGLAGLFNEQFF.

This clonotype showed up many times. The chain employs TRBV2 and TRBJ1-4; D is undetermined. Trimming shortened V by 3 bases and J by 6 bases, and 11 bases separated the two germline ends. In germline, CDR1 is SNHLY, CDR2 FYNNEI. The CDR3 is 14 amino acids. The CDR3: CASSDTLGDEKLFF. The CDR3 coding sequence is TGTGCCAGCAGTGACACCCTTGGGGATGAAAAACTGTTTTTT. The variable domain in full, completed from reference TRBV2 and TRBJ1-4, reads EPEVTQTPSHQVTQMGQEVILRCVPISNHLYFYWYRQILGQKVEFLVSFYNNEISEKSEIFDDQFSVERPDGSNFTLKIRSTKLEDSAMYFCASSDTLGDEKLFFGSGTQLSVL.

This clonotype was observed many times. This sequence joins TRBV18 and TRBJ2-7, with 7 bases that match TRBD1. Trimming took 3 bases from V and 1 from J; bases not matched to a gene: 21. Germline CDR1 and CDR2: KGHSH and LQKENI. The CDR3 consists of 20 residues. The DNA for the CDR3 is TGTGCCAGCTCACCCGAGGGCTCCGGGACAGCTTCCCGTAGGTCCTACGAGCAGTACTTC. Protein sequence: CASSPEGSGTASRRSYEQYF.

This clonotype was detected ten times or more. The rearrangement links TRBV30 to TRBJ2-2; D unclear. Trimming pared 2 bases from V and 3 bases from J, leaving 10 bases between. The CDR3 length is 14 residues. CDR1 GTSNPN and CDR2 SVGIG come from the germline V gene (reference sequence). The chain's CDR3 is CAWSLPLYTGELFF. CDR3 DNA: TGTGCCTGGAGTCTTCCTCTCTACACCGGGGAGCTGTTTTTT.

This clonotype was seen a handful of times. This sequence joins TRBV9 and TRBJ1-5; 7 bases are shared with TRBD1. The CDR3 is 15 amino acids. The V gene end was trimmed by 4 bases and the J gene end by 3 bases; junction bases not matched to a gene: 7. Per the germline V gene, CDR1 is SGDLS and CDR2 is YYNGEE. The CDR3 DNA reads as TGTGCCAGCAGCCCCGGACAGGAGAACAATCAGCCCCAGCATTTT. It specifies CASSPGQENNQPQHF.

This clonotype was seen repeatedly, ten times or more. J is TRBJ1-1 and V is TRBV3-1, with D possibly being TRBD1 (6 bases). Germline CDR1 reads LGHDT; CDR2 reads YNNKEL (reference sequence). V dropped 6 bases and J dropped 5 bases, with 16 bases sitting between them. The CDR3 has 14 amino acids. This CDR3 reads CASRPLGAGTEAFF. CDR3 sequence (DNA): TGTGCCAGCAGGCCCCTGGGGGCGGGGACTGAAGCTTTCTTT.

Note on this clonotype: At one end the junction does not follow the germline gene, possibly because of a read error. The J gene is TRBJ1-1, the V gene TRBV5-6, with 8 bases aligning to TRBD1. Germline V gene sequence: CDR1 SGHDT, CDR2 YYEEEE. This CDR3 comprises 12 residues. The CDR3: CASNLMGQGALF. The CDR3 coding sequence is TGTGCCAGCAACCTGATGGGTCAGGGGGCTCTCTTT. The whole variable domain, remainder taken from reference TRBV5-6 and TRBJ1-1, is DAGVTQSPTHLIKTRGQQVTLRCSPKSGHDTVSWYQQALGQGPQFIFQYYEEEERQRGNFPDRFSGHQFPNYSSELNVNALLLGDSALYLCASNLMGQGALFGQGTRLTVV.

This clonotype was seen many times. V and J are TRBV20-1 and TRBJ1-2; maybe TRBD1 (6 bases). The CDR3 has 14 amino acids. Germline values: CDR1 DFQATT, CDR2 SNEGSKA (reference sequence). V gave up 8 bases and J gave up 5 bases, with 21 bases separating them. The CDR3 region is CSTPPRGATYGYTF. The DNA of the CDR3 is TGCAGTACCCCACCTAGGGGGGCGACTTATGGCTACACCTTC.

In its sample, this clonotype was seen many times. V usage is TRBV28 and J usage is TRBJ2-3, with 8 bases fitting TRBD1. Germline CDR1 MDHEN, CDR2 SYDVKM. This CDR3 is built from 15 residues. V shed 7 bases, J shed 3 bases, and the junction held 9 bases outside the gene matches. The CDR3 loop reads CASTMTGDATDTQYF. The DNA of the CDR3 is TGTGCCAGCACCATGACAGGGGATGCGACAGATACGCAGTATTTT.

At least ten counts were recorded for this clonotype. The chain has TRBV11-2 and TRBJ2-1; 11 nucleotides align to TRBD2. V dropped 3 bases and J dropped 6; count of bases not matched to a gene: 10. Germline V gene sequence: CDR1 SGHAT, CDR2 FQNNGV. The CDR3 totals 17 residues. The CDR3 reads CASSFLAGGPSGNEQFF. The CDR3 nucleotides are TGTGCCAGCAGCTTCTTAGCGGGAGGGCCATCCGGCAATGAGCAGTTCTTC.

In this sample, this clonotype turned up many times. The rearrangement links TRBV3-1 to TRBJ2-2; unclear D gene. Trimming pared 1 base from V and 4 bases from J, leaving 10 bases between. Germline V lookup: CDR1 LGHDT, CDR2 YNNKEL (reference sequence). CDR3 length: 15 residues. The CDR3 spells CASSQGTTLTGELFF. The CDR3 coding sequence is TGTGCCAGCAGCCAAGGGACCACCCTCACCGGGGAGCTGTTTTTT.

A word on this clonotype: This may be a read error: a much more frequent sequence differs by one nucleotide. CDR3 protein: CASGLGLQVVEDEQYF. The CDR3 region has the DNA TGTGCCAGCGGATTAGGACTGCAGGTTGTGGAGGACGAGCAGTACTTC. The V gene is TRBV11-2, the J gene TRBJ2-7; perhaps TRBD2 as D (5 bases). The V gene lost 8 bases and the J gene lost 5 bases, with 25 bases spanning the gap. The CDR3 length is 16 residues. The germline V gene encodes CDR1 SGHAT and CDR2 FQNNGV.

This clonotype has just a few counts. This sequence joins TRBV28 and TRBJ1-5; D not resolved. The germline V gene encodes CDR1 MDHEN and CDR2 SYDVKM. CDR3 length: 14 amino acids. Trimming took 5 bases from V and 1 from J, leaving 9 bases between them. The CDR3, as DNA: TGTGCCAGCAGTCGGGCCGACAGCAATCAGCCCCAGCATTTT. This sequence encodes CASSRADSNQPQHF.

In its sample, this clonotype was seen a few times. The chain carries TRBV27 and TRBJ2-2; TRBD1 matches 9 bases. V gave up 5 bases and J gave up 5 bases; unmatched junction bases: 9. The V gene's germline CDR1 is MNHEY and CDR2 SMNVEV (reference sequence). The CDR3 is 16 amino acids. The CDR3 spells CASSIWTGVGTGELFF. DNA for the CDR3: TGTGCCAGCAGTATCTGGACAGGGGTAGGAACCGGGGAGCTGTTTTTT.

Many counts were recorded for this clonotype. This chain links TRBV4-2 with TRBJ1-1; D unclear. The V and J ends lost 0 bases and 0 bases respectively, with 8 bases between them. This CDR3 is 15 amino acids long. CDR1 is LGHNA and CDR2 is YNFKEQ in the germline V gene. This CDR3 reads CASSQELKVNTEAFF. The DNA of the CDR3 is TGTGCCAGCAGCCAAGAATTAAAGGTGAACACTGAAGCTTTCTTT.

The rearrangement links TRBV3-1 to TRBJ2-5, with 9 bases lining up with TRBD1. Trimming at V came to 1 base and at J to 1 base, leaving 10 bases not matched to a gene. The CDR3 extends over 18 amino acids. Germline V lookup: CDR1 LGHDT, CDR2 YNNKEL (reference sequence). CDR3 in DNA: TGTGCCAGCAGCCAAGTGAAACAGGGGGCGCGGGGCCAAGAGACCCAGTACTTC. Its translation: CASSQVKQGARGQETQYF.

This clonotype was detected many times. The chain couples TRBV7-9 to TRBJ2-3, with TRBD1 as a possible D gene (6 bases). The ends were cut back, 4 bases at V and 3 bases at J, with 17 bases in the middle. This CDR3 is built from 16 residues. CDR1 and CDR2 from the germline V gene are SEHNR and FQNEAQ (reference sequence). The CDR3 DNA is TGTGCCAGCAGCTCGGGTACACAGGGATCAACAGATACGCAGTATTTT. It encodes CASSSGTQGSTDTQYF.

This chain's CDR3 is CASSQEVTSDSDYYEQYF. For the CDR3, the DNA is TGTGCCAGCAGCCAAGAAGTGACTAGCGACAGTGACTACTACGAGCAGTACTTC. This chain links TRBV3-1 with TRBJ2-7, with 8 nucleotides matching TRBD2. Trimming at V came to 0 bases and at J to 3 bases, leaving 13 bases not matched to a gene. Per the germline V gene, CDR1 is LGHDT and CDR2 is YNNKEL (reference sequence). The CDR3 sequence is 18 residues long.

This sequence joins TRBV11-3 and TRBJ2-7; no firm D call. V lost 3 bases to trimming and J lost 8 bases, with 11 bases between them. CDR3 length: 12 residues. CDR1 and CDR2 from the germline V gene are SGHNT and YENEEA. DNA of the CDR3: TGTGCCAGCAGCTTCGCGACGATGCAGCAGTACTTC. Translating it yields CASSFATMQQYF.

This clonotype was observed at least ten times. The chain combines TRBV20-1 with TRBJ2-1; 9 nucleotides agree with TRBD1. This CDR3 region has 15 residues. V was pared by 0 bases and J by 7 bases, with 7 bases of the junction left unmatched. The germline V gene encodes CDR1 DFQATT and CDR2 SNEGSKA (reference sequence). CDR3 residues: CSARDLGTGRNEQFF. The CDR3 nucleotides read TGCAGTGCTAGAGATCTCGGGACAGGGAGGAATGAGCAGTTCTTC.

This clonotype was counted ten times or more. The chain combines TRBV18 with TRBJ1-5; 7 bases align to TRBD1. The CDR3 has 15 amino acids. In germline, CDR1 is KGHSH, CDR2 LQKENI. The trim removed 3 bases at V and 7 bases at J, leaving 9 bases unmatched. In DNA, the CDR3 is TGTGCCAGCTCACCGAATTCGGCAGGGGGACAGCCCCAGCATTTT. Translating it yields CASSPNSAGGQPQHF.

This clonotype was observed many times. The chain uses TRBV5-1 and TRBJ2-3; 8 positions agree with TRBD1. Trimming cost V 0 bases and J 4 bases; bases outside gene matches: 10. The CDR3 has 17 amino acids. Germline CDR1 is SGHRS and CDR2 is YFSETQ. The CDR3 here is CASSLDPTGDLADTQYF. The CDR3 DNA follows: TGCGCCAGCAGCTTGGACCCGACAGGGGACCTAGCAGATACGCAGTATTTT.

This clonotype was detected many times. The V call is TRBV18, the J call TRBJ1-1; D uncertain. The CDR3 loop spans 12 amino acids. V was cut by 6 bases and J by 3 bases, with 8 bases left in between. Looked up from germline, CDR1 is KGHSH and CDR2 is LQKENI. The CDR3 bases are TGTGCCAGCTCCCTAAGCGACACTGAAGCTTTCTTT. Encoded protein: CASSLSDTEAFF. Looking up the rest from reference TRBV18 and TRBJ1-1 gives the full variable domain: NAGVMQNPRHLVRRRGQEARLRCSPMKGHSHVYWYRQLPEEGLKFMVYLQKENIIDESGMPKERFSAEFPKEGPSILRIQQVVRGDSAAYFCASSLSDTEAFFGQGTRLTVV.

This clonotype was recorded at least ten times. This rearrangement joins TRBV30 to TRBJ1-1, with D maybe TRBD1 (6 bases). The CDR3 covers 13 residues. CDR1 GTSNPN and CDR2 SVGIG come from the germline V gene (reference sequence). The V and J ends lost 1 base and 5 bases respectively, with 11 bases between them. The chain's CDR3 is CAWSDTGKTEAFF. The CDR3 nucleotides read TGTGCCTGGAGTGACACAGGGAAGACTGAAGCTTTCTTT.